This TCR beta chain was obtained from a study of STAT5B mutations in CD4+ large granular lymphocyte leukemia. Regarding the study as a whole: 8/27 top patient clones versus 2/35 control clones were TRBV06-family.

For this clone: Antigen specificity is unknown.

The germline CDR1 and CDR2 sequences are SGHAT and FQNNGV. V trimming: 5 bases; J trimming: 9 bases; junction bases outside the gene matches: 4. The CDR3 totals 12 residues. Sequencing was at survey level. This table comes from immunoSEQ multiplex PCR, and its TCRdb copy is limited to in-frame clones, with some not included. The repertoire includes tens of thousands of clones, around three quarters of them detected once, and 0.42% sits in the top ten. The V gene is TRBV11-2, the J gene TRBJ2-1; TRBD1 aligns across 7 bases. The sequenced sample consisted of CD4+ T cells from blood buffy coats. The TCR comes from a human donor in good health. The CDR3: CASSQGVGEQFF. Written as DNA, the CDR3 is TGTGCCAGCAGCCAGGGGGTTGGTGAGCAGTTCTTC.